A single sample is the source of the 32 T cell receptor beta chains below, sequenced in a study of cytomegalovirus exposure and HLA in healthy donors. The PCR used 60 Vbeta and 13 Jbeta primers. Clones were read by immunoSEQ multiplex PCR, and TCRdb kept only the in-frame ones, dropping some. Of 100,000 or so clones detected, about 70% appear once; the ten largest clones hold approximately 3%. Sequenced input: PBMCs. All receptors come from a man aged 25 to 40 in good health and CMV-seronegative.

The chain links TRBV7-9 to TRBJ1-1, with no clear D. This CDR3 has 14 residues. V lost 5 bases, J lost 0 bases, and 10 bases lay in between. Germline CDR1 reads SEHNR; CDR2 reads FQNEAQ (reference sequence). The DNA for the CDR3 is TGTGCCAGCAGCCGGGAAACTATGAACACTGAAGCTTTCTTT. It translates to CASSRETMNTEAFF.

The chain recombines TRBV6-5 with TRBJ2-2, with 9 bases that match TRBD1. The V gene end was trimmed by 2 bases and the J gene end by 4 bases; junction bases not matched to a gene: 2. The germline V gene encodes CDR1 MNHEY and CDR2 SVGAGI. This CDR3 spans 15 amino acids. This chain's CDR3 is CASSYGTGFTGELFF. In DNA, the CDR3 is TGTGCCAGCAGTTACGGGACAGGGTTCACCGGGGAGCTGTTTTTT.

In regard to this clone: One junction end does not reproduce the germline sequence, and a read error may be involved. This chain links TRBV28 with TRBJ1-2; D is unresolved. The CDR3 has 14 amino acids. Germline V gene sequence: CDR1 MDHEN, CDR2 SYDVKM. The CDR3 reads CAGSLLRSSIGYTF. In nucleotides, the CDR3 is TGTGCCGGCAGTTTACTTCGTAGTAGTATCGGCTACACCTTC.

The chain combines TRBV4-2 with TRBJ2-1; tentative D call: TRBD2 (6 bases). CDR3 length equals 16 residues. CDR1 and CDR2 from the germline V gene are LGHNA and YNFKEQ. Trimming removed 4 bases from V and 0 bases from J, with 13 bases in between. The CDR3 nucleotides read TGTGCCAGCAGCCCCCCCCTCGGGAGCTCCTACAATGAGCAGTTCTTC. Its translation: CASSPPLGSSYNEQFF.

The rearrangement links TRBV28 to TRBJ2-7, with D possibly TRBD2 on 6 matching bases. CDR1 is MDHEN and CDR2 is SYDVKM in the germline V gene. The CDR3 spans 14 residues. V gave up 5 bases and J gave up 4 bases, with 15 bases separating them. The CDR3 reads CASSPRDFGYEQYF. For the CDR3, the DNA is TGTGCCAGCAGTCCCCGGGACTTCGGTTACGAGCAGTACTTC.

V gene TRBV7-9 combines with J gene TRBJ2-7; 12 nucleotides agree with TRBD1. Trimming took 5 bases from V and 5 from J; bases not matched to a gene: 10. This CDR3 has 16 amino acids. Per the germline V gene, CDR1 is SEHNR and CDR2 is FQNEAQ (reference sequence). The CDR3 spells CASSRQKGQGADEQYF. In DNA, the CDR3 is TGTGCCAGCAGCCGACAGAAGGGACAGGGGGCGGACGAGCAGTACTTC.

V usage is TRBV5-1 and J usage is TRBJ1-3; D not certain. Germline CDR1 and CDR2: SGHRS and YFSETQ. There are 14 residues in the CDR3. V shed 2 bases and J shed 2 bases, with 8 bases lying between them. The CDR3 region has the DNA TGCGCCAGCAGCTTAGAGGGTACTGGAAACACCATATATTTT. The encoded protein is CASSLEGTGNTIYF.

The chain has TRBV11-3 and TRBJ2-1; 7 bases fit TRBD2. The junction had 9 bases not matched to a gene; V was cut back by 0 bases and J by 1 base. This CDR3 comprises 18 residues. Looked up from germline, CDR1 is SGHNT and CDR2 is YENEEA. Here the CDR3 reads CASSLEGWGTNSYNEQFF. In DNA form, the CDR3 reads TGTGCCAGCAGCTTAGAAGGGTGGGGGACTAATTCCTACAATGAGCAGTTCTTC.

This clone was detected ten times or more. The genes are TRBV10-3 and TRBJ2-3, with 8 bases that match TRBD1. This CDR3 spans 16 amino acids. Germline V gene lookup returns CDR1 ENHRY and CDR2 SYGVKD. Trimming cost V 7 bases and J 0 bases; bases outside gene matches: 9. This chain's CDR3 is CAINQGAGISTDTQYF. CDR3 DNA sequence: TGTGCCATCAACCAGGGGGCAGGGATTAGCACAGATACGCAGTATTTT.

The J gene is TRBJ2-1, the V gene TRBV4-1; D is uncertain. CDR3 size: 16 residues. The V gene lost 0 bases and the J gene lost 0 bases, with 9 bases spanning the gap. CDR1 and CDR2 (germline): MGHRA, YSYEKL. The CDR3 reads CASSQEVLSSYNEQFF. The CDR3 coding sequence is TGCGCCAGCAGCCAAGAAGTCCTGAGCTCCTACAATGAGCAGTTCTTC.

The rearrangement uses TRBV28 and TRBJ2-7, with 11 bases matching TRBD2. V was pared by 3 bases and J by 6 bases, with 7 bases of the junction left unmatched. CDR3 length: 15 residues. CDR1 and CDR2 (germline): MDHEN, SYDVKM. The DNA for the CDR3 is TGTGCCAGCAGTTTTCCTACTAGCGGGAGTACCGAGCAGTACTTC. This gives the protein CASSFPTSGSTEQYF.

The gene calls are TRBV4-2 and TRBJ2-2; possible D gene TRBD1, 6 bases. Germline CDR1 reads LGHNA; CDR2 reads YNFKEQ. Trimming took off 1 base at V and 6 bases at J, with 18 bases between the two ends. The CDR3 loop spans 17 amino acids. DNA for the CDR3: TGTGCCAGCAGCCAAGGAACAGGGAAGGCTCTGGCCGGGGAGCTGTTTTTT. It specifies CASSQGTGKALAGELFF.

In this sample, this clone turned up a few times. The rearrangement uses TRBV9 and TRBJ2-2; D is perhaps TRBD2 (6 bases). The CDR3 is made up of 16 amino acids. Trimming pared 3 bases from V and 1 base from J, leaving 13 bases between. Germline V gene sequence: CDR1 SGDLS, CDR2 YYNGEE. CDR3: CASSGGVLRNTGELFF. The CDR3 bases are TGTGCCAGCAGCGGGGGGGTCCTTAGGAACACCGGGGAGCTGTTTTTT.

There are a few counts of this clone. The chain uses TRBV7-8 and TRBJ2-1, with D possibly being TRBD2 (5 bases). CDR1 is SGHVS and CDR2 is FQNEAQ in the germline V gene. The ends were cut back, 2 bases at V and 6 bases at J, with 11 bases in the middle. This CDR3 comprises 14 residues. CDR3 bases: TGTGCCAGCAGCTTAATCTGGAGCGGCAATGAGCAGTTCTTC. Translated, it gives CASSLIWSGNEQFF. Filled out from reference TRBV7-8 and TRBJ2-1, the complete variable domain reads GAGVSQSPRYKVAKRGQDVALRCDPISGHVSLFWYQQALGQGPEFLTYFQNEAQLDKSGLPSDRFFAERPEGSVSTLKIQRTQQEDSAVYLCASSLIWSGNEQFFGPGTRLTVL.

The gene calls are TRBV20-1 and TRBJ2-7, with D perhaps TRBD1 (5 bases). The CDR3 loop spans 11 amino acids. Germline assignment: CDR1 DFQATT and CDR2 SNEGSKA (reference sequence). Trimming left V 5 bases short and J 3 bases short, with 8 bases between. CDR3 protein: CSAQGLYEQYF. The CDR3 nucleotides are TGCAGTGCTCAGGGCCTCTACGAGCAGTACTTC.

The chain joins TRBV2 to TRBJ2-7; TRBD1 aligns across 9 bases. Germline V CDR1 and CDR2: SNHLY, FYNNEI. This CDR3 is built from 12 residues. Germline trimming cut 11 bases from V and 5 bases from J; bases unmatched to any gene: 7. DNA for the CDR3: TGTGCCGGCAACGACAGGGGGGACGAGCAGTACTTC. Its translation is CAGNDRGDEQYF.

The CDR3 region is CASSLRAGTSGYNEQFF. CDR3 DNA sequence: TGTGCCAGCAGCTTAAGGGCCGGGACTAGCGGCTACAATGAGCAGTTCTTC. The chain is built from TRBV7-8 and TRBJ2-1; TRBD2 matches 11 bases. J lost 3 bases, V lost 2 bases, and 6 bases had no gene match. CDR3 length: 17 amino acids. Germline CDR1 and CDR2: SGHVS and FQNEAQ.

The count of this clone is one. The CDR3 DNA is TGTGCTAGTGCCTTCCCCGGGGAATTGGGCAATCAGCCCCAGCATTTT. Protein product: CASAFPGELGNQPQHF. This chain links TRBV12-5 with TRBJ1-5, with D unresolved. Germline V lookup: CDR1 LGHNT, CDR2 FRNRAP. The CDR3 runs 16 residues. Trimming cost V 7 bases and J 2 bases, with 18 bases left between them. Supplemented by reference TRBV12-5 and TRBJ1-5, the full variable domain reads DARVTQTPRHKVTEMGQEVTMRCQPILGHNTVFWYRQTMMQGLELLAYFRNRAPLDDSGMPKDRFSAEMPDATLATLKIQPSEPRDSAVYFCASAFPGELGNQPQHFGDGTRLSIL.

V and J are TRBV7-8 and TRBJ2-7; 9 nucleotides agree with TRBD2. V shed 5 bases, J shed 3 bases, and the junction held 14 bases outside the gene matches. CDR3 length: 17 residues. Germline V gene lookup returns CDR1 SGHVS and CDR2 FQNEAQ. The CDR3, as DNA: TGTGCCAGCAGCGATCGGCGGGCGGGACTAGCAGTCTACGAGCAGTACTTC. Its protein is CASSDRRAGLAVYEQYF.

The chain couples TRBV19 to TRBJ1-5; 10 positions match TRBD1. From germline, CDR1 is LNHDA and CDR2 SQIVND (reference sequence). Trimming took 11 bases from V and 4 from J; bases not matched to a gene: 8. The CDR3 is 14 residues long. The CDR3 is CAANGDRGNQPQHF. CDR3 nucleotide sequence: TGTGCCGCTAACGGGGACAGGGGTAATCAGCCCCAGCATTTT.

In this sample, this clone turned up once. The chain couples TRBV18 to TRBJ2-3; TRBD1 agrees at 9 bases. CDR3 size: 15 residues. The germline gives CDR1 KGHSH, CDR2 LQKENI. The junction had 4 bases not matched to a gene; V was cut back by 4 bases and J by 2 bases. Here the CDR3 DNA reads TGTGCCAGCTCACGACAGGGGGTATCCACAGATACGCAGTATTTT. Its protein is CASSRQGVSTDTQYF.

In this sample, this clone turned up once. The chain carries TRBV6-1 and TRBJ1-1; perhaps TRBD1 as D (6 bases). Germline-derived CDR1 and CDR2 are MNHNS and SASEGT. CDR3 length: 14 residues. The germline V and J ends were trimmed by 2 bases and 4 bases, with 11 bases remaining between them. The CDR3 DNA is TGTGCCAGCAGTGAAAGGGGGGGGAGCACTGAAGCTTTCTTT. Translation gives CASSERGGSTEAFF.

The chain combines TRBV5-5 with TRBJ2-7; D is ambiguous. This CDR3 comprises 13 residues. Trimming removed 1 base at V and 1 base at J, with 6 bases between. Germline V gene data show CDR1 as SGHKS and CDR2 as YYEKEE (reference sequence). The CDR3 sequence: CASSLSVSYEQYF. CDR3 DNA: TGTGCCAGCAGCTTGTCAGTTTCCTACGAGCAGTACTTC.

This clone appeared once. The genes are TRBV5-4 and TRBJ2-7; 7 bases match TRBD1. The germline V gene has CDR1 SGHNT and CDR2 YYREEE (reference sequence). After removal of 6 bases from V and 4 bases from J, the junction contained 7 bases not matched to a gene. The CDR3 length is 13 residues. CDR3 protein: CASTLTGTYEQYF. As DNA, the CDR3 is TGTGCCAGCACCCTGACAGGGACGTACGAGCAGTACTTC.

The chain links TRBV2 to TRBJ1-5; D possibly corresponds to TRBD1 (6 bases). V shed 6 bases and J shed 4 bases, with 13 bases lying between them. Germline V gene data show CDR1 as SNHLY and CDR2 as FYNNEI. CDR3 size: 14 residues. The CDR3 nucleotides read TGTGCCAGCAGCGCTGACAGGATGAATCAGCCCCAGCATTTT. Translated: CASSADRMNQPQHF.

The chain couples TRBV5-8 to TRBJ2-3; D may be TRBD1 (6 bases). The length of the CDR3 is 18 residues. With 0 bases removed from V and 3 bases from J, the gap between germline ends came to 20 bases. Germline V gene data show CDR1 as SGHTS and CDR2 as YDEGEE. The DNA of the CDR3 is TGTGCCAGCAGCTTGGCCCCGGTAGAAGCGGACAGAACAGATACGCAGTATTTT. This translates into CASSLAPVEADRTDTQYF.

This sequence joins TRBV4-3 and TRBJ2-1, with 13 bases that match TRBD2. This CDR3 region has 16 residues. V gave up 0 bases and J gave up 13 bases; unmatched junction bases: 9. Germline V gives CDR1 LGHNA, CDR2 YSLEER. The DNA of the CDR3 is TGCGCCAGCAGCCAAGATCAGGGGACTAGCGGGGTTCCCCAGTTCTTC. Amino acids: CASSQDQGTSGVPQFF.

This clone has just one count. This sequence joins TRBV4-3 and TRBJ2-7, with D perhaps matching TRBD1 (6 bases). This CDR3 comprises 15 residues. Germline V gene data show CDR1 as LGHNA and CDR2 as YSLEER. V shed 0 bases and J shed 0 bases, with 9 bases lying between them. CDR3 in amino acids: CASSQEQGDSYEQYF. The DNA of the CDR3 is TGCGCCAGCAGCCAAGAACAGGGAGACTCCTACGAGCAGTACTTC.

The rearrangement links TRBV4-3 to TRBJ2-3, with no clear D. CDR1 is LGHNA and CDR2 is YSLEER in the germline V gene. This CDR3 is built from 16 residues. Trimming stripped 1 base from V and 0 bases from J, with 11 bases between. The CDR3 reads CASSQVFTRSTDTQYF. The CDR3 coding sequence is TGCGCCAGCAGCCAAGTTTTTACGAGGAGCACAGATACGCAGTATTTT.

The chain is built from TRBV5-6 and TRBJ1-3; unclear D gene. CDR3 length: 17 amino acids. The germline V and J ends were trimmed by 5 bases and 1 base, with 19 bases remaining between them. Germline V gene data show CDR1 as SGHDT and CDR2 as YYEEEE. For the CDR3, the DNA is TGTGCCAGCAGTCCCGGAGGAGGGATCCTTTCTGGAAACACCATATATTTT. It codes for CASSPGGGILSGNTIYF.

This chain uses TRBV19 with TRBJ1-2; D perhaps matches TRBD1 (6 bases). The CDR3 is 14 residues long. Trimming removed 6 bases from V and 3 bases from J, with 14 bases in between. Germline V gene lookup returns CDR1 LNHDA and CDR2 SQIVND (reference sequence). This CDR3 is CASRTGGGDYGYTF. The CDR3 DNA reads as TGTGCCAGTAGAACCGGTGGGGGCGACTATGGCTACACCTTC.

This sequence joins TRBV2 and TRBJ1-5; TRBD1 matches 8 bases. The V gene's germline CDR1 is SNHLY and CDR2 FYNNEI. The CDR3 has 16 residues. J gave up 1 base and V 6 bases, and 8 bases lay outside the gene matches. CDR3 amino acids: CASRAHQGASNQPQHF. The CDR3 coding sequence is TGTGCCAGCAGGGCGCATCAGGGGGCGAGCAATCAGCCCCAGCATTTT.